This T cell receptor beta chain comes out of a study of blood T cell repertoires in COVID-19. Overall study context: Researchers got acute and convalescent COVID-19 samples from the United States, Italy and Spain. Sample material is recorded as cDNA or gDNA derived from T cells, B-cell-depleted T cells, or PBMCs.

Germline CDR1 MNHEY, CDR2 SMNVEV (reference sequence). The CDR3 spans 14 residues. Trimming took 6 bases from V and 3 from J; bases not matched to a gene: 8. Original handling: Nucleated cell counts were estimated from reference gene primer amplification. Using immunoSEQ multiplex PCR, the repertoire was profiled, and TCRdb retains in-frame clones only, with some absent. For V, J and clone size, that table is used; D and trimming come from the DNA. The repertoire holds about 11,000 clones, approximately 87% seen once, with roughly an eighth in the top ten. The chain is built from TRBV27 and TRBJ2-7; 7 bases match TRBD1. The sequencing input was peripheral blood. This TCR was sampled from a human donor in a cohort sampled during active COVID-19. The DNA of the CDR3 is TGTGCCAGCAGACTGCGACAGGGTGGCTACGAGCAGTACTTC. Protein sequence: CASRLRQGGYEQYF.